Each of the 25 T cell receptor beta chains below was sequenced from the same sample in a study of blood T cell repertoires in COVID-19. Measured with immunoSEQ multiplex PCR; TCRdb has only the in-frame clones, and not every one. Here the sample spans approximately 200,000 clones, around 95% being singletons. The sequenced sample was peripheral blood. The receptors were gathered from a man under 40 with COVID-19, enrolled during active disease.

The sample holds one count of this clone. The gene calls are TRBV11-2 and TRBJ2-1; D is perhaps TRBD1 (6 bases). CDR1 SGHAT and CDR2 FQNNGV come from the germline V gene. V was cut by 5 bases and J by 2 bases, with 13 bases left in between. The CDR3 consists of 15 residues. The CDR3 DNA is TGTGCCAGCAGCCCAAGGACAGAACCCTACAATGAGCAGTTCTTC. Translation: CASSPRTEPYNEQFF.

J is TRBJ2-2 and V is TRBV7-3, with TRBD1 identical over 7 bases. CDR3 size: 14 residues. V dropped 4 bases and J dropped 3; count of bases not matched to a gene: 2. Germline CDR1 SGHTA, CDR2 FQGTGA. The CDR3 is CASSSGQHTGELFF. As DNA, the CDR3 is TGTGCCAGCAGCTCGGGACAGCACACCGGGGAGCTGTTTTTT. The entire variable domain, with the rest obtained from reference TRBV7-3 and TRBJ2-2, is as follows: GAGVSQTPSNKVTEKGKYVELRCDPISGHTALYWYRQSLGQGPEFLIYFQGTGAADDSGLPNDRFFAVRPEGSVSTLKIQRTERGDSAVYLCASSSGQHTGELFFGEGSRLTVL.

The V call is TRBV9, the J call TRBJ1-2; perhaps TRBD1 as D (5 bases). Germline V gene sequence: CDR1 SGDLS, CDR2 YYNGEE. The CDR3 spans 13 residues. Trimming shortened V by 6 bases and J by 0 bases, and 9 bases separated the two germline ends. The CDR3 DNA sequence: TGTGCCAGCAAGGGGCCTACTAACTATGGCTACACCTTC. This encodes CASKGPTNYGYTF.

CDR3 in amino acids: CASSLTAANYGYTF. The CDR3 DNA reads as TGCGCCAGCAGCCTGACAGCAGCTAACTATGGCTACACCTTC. The chain joins TRBV5-1 to TRBJ1-2, with TRBD1 as a possible D gene (5 bases). The CDR3 totals 14 residues. Between the trimmed V and J ends, which lost 4 bases and 0 bases, there was a span of 10 bases. Germline V gives CDR1 SGHRS, CDR2 YFSETQ.

This sequence joins TRBV7-6 and TRBJ2-7; 7 nucleotides match TRBD1. V trimming: 6 bases; J trimming: 4 bases; junction bases outside the gene matches: 15. The CDR3 runs 16 residues. From germline, CDR1 is SGHVS and CDR2 FNYEAQ. The CDR3 DNA follows: TGTGCCAGCAGTCTATACAGGACAGGCGGGCCTTACGAGCAGTACTTC. It codes for CASSLYRTGGPYEQYF.

The rearrangement uses TRBV3-1 (or the pseudogene TRBV3-2) and TRBJ2-3; 10 positions agree with TRBD1. The CDR3 extends over 16 amino acids. Unmatched junction bases numbered 5, after V lost 4 bases and J lost 1 base. The germline CDR1 and CDR2 sequences are LGHDT and YNNKEL (reference sequence). CDR3 residues: CASSREDRGGTDTQYF. The CDR3 DNA follows: TGTGCCAGCAGCCGAGAGGACAGGGGGGGCACAGATACGCAGTATTTT.

CDR3 sequence reads: CASSLAPSGGGDEQFF. CDR3 nucleotides: TGTGCCAGCAGCTTAGCGCCTAGCGGGGGAGGAGATGAGCAGTTCTTC. The V and J genes are TRBV7-6 and TRBJ2-1; 10 bases agree with TRBD2. V gave up 0 bases and J gave up 8 bases; unmatched junction bases: 7. Germline CDR1 is SGHVS and CDR2 is FNYEAQ. The CDR3 runs to 16 residues.

The chain has TRBV5-6 and TRBJ2-1; D may be TRBD2 (6 bases). Germline CDR1 and CDR2: SGHDT and YYEEEE. Trimming stripped 7 bases from V and 3 bases from J, with 11 bases between. The CDR3 length is 13 residues. The CDR3 loop is CASSGGYYNEQFF. The CDR3 DNA reads TGTGCCAGCTCCGGGGGTTACTACAATGAGCAGTTCTTC.

The chain joins TRBV4-1 to TRBJ1-2, with TRBD1 identical over 7 bases. V lost 0 bases and J lost 4; bases outside the gene matches: 8. The length of the CDR3 is 16 residues. Per the germline V gene, CDR1 is MGHRA and CDR2 is YSYEKL. The CDR3 sequence: CASSQDGAGGSYGYTF. DNA for the CDR3: TGCGCCAGCAGCCAAGATGGCGCAGGGGGTAGCTATGGCTACACCTTC.

The V call is TRBV27, the J call TRBJ2-5; TRBD1 agrees at 7 bases. Germline values: CDR1 MNHEY, CDR2 SMNVEV (reference sequence). Trimming cost V 3 bases and J 4 bases; bases outside gene matches: 2. The CDR3 runs to 13 residues. Here the CDR3 reads CASSFPGGETQYF. DNA for the CDR3: TGTGCCAGCAGTTTCCCAGGGGGAGAGACCCAGTACTTC.

The CDR3 is CASSLALRRSYGYTF. Written as DNA, the CDR3 is TGTGCCAGCAGTTTAGCTCTCCGAAGGAGCTATGGCTACACCTTC. The V and J genes are TRBV28 and TRBJ1-2, with D hard to call. Germline values: CDR1 MDHEN, CDR2 SYDVKM. V lost 2 bases and J lost 4, with 14 bases in between. This CDR3 has 15 residues.

The J gene is TRBJ2-5, the V gene TRBV15, with D tentatively TRBD1 (6 bases). The CDR3 runs to 15 residues. Germline V gives CDR1 LNHNV, CDR2 YYDKDF (reference sequence). V was clipped by 0 bases and J by 5 bases, with 13 bases between them. The CDR3 nucleotides read TGTGCCACCAGCAGAGATAGTTCAGGGGCTGAGACCCAGTACTTC. Translated, it gives CATSRDSSGAETQYF.

The J gene is TRBJ1-5, the V gene TRBV11-2, with 8 bases aligning to TRBD1. Trimming at V came to 3 bases and at J to 4 bases, leaving 5 bases not matched to a gene. Germline V CDR1 and CDR2: SGHAT, FQNNGV. The CDR3 totals 15 residues. CDR3 loop: CASSFETGANQPQHF. In nucleotides, the CDR3 is TGTGCCAGCAGCTTCGAGACAGGGGCGAATCAGCCCCAGCATTTT.

The J gene is TRBJ1-1, the V gene TRBV29-1; 7 positions match TRBD1. Germline V gene lookup returns CDR1 SQVTM and CDR2 ANQGSEA. The CDR3 extends over 13 amino acids. The V gene end was trimmed by 6 bases and the J gene end by 4 bases; junction bases not matched to a gene: 8. In DNA form, the CDR3 reads TGCAGCGTATCCAGACAGGGACGCACTGAAGCTTTCTTT. Residues: CSVSRQGRTEAFF.

The chain couples TRBV4-1 to TRBJ1-2, with D unclear. V gave up 1 base and J gave up 7 bases, with 19 bases separating them. Germline assignment: CDR1 MGHRA and CDR2 YSYEKL. The CDR3 spans 16 residues. The CDR3 nucleotides are TGCGCCAGCAGCCAAGTAGTTACTAGGGTGGAGGGTGGCTACACCTTC. Translated: CASSQVVTRVEGGYTF.

The rearrangement joins TRBV18 to TRBJ1-1; 10 nucleotides align to TRBD1. Germline CDR1 and CDR2: KGHSH and LQKENI. CDR3 length: 16 amino acids. V was pared by 6 bases and J by 5 bases, with 12 bases of the junction left unmatched. CDR3 DNA: TGTGCCAGCTCGACCGGGACAGGGGTTTTTAGGACTGAAGCTTTCTTT. Translating it yields CASSTGTGVFRTEAFF. Full variable domain (rest looked up from reference TRBV18 and TRBJ1-1): NAGVMQNPRHLVRRRGQEARLRCSPMKGHSHVYWYRQLPEEGLKFMVYLQKENIIDESGMPKERFSAEFPKEGPSILRIQQVVRGDSAAYFCASSTGTGVFRTEAFFGQGTRLTVV.

The table lists this clone with a count of one. The chain recombines TRBV29-1 with TRBJ1-2; no definite D call. Trimming cost V 7 bases and J 3 bases, with 6 bases left between them. The germline V gene encodes CDR1 SQVTM and CDR2 ANQGSEA. There are 10 residues in the CDR3. The CDR3 region is CSAADYGYTF. CDR3 DNA sequence: TGCAGCGCCGCAGACTATGGCTACACCTTC.

The chain links TRBV4-1 to TRBJ1-4, with a possible D match to TRBD1 (6 bases). V dropped 0 bases and J dropped 4 bases, with 12 bases sitting between them. The CDR3 extends over 16 amino acids. CDR1 and CDR2 from the germline V gene are MGHRA and YSYEKL. The chain's CDR3 is CASSQDQGRGNEKLFF. The CDR3 nucleotides read TGCGCCAGCAGCCAAGATCAGGGGAGAGGTAATGAAAAACTGTTTTTT.

The rearrangement joins TRBV3-1 (or the pseudogene TRBV3-2) to TRBJ1-1; TRBD1 is a possible D gene (5 bases). V was shortened by 1 base and J by 5 bases, with 14 bases between the two germline ends. CDR3 size: 15 residues. CDR1 and CDR2 from the germline V gene are LGHDT and YNNKEL (reference sequence). The chain's CDR3 is CASSQGGGYGTEAFF. CDR3 sequence (DNA): TGTGCCAGCAGCCAAGGGGGGGGTTACGGGACTGAAGCTTTCTTT.

The V gene is TRBV24-1, the J gene TRBJ2-3; 10 nucleotides match TRBD1. Germline V gene data show CDR1 as KGHDR and CDR2 as SFDVKD. The V segment lost 4 bases and the J segment 1 base; nucleotides outside the gene matches: 4. CDR3 length equals 16 residues. In DNA form, the CDR3 reads TGTGCCACCAGTGAGACCGGGACAGGGGGCACAGATACGCAGTATTTT. Protein product: CATSETGTGGTDTQYF.

The rearrangement uses TRBV9 and TRBJ2-7; the D gene is possibly TRBD2 (6 bases). The CDR3 sequence is 16 residues long. The germline V gene encodes CDR1 SGDLS and CDR2 YYNGEE. V lost 2 bases, J lost 0 bases, and 15 bases lay in between. CDR3 sequence (DNA): TGTGCCAGCAGCGTGGGGGACTCCCCGTACTCCTACGAGCAGTACTTC. Its protein product is CASSVGDSPYSYEQYF.

In its sample, this clone was seen once. V gene TRBV3-1 (or the pseudogene TRBV3-2) combines with J gene TRBJ2-2; a weak D match, TRBD1 (7 bases). Germline V CDR1 and CDR2: LGHDT, YNNKEL (reference sequence). The CDR3 runs to 15 residues. Trimming left V 3 bases short and J 6 bases short, with 14 bases between. CDR3 sequence (DNA): TGTGCCAGCAGCCAGGGGGCAGGGGGGCCCGGGGAGCTGTTTTTT. Translating it yields CASSQGAGGPGELFF.

The V and J genes are TRBV5-6 and TRBJ1-2, with 8 bases that match TRBD1. This CDR3 region has 14 residues. V gave up 3 bases and J gave up 2 bases; unmatched junction bases: 3. From germline, CDR1 is SGHDT and CDR2 YYEEEE. The CDR3 loop is CASSSGDRNYGYTF. Written as DNA, the CDR3 is TGTGCCAGCAGCTCGGGGGACAGGAACTATGGCTACACCTTC.

This chain links TRBV19 with TRBJ2-2; weak D call: TRBD2 (6 bases). The CDR3 contains 16 residues. The ends were cut back, 5 bases at V and 0 bases at J, with 13 bases in the middle. The germline V gene has CDR1 LNHDA and CDR2 SQIVND (reference sequence). This chain's CDR3 is CASSSWWDSNTGELFF. As DNA, the CDR3 is TGTGCCAGTAGTTCTTGGTGGGACTCGAACACCGGGGAGCTGTTTTTT.

This sequence joins TRBV7-9 and TRBJ1-1; possible D gene TRBD1, 5 bases. Germline CDR1 and CDR2: SEHNR and FQNEAQ (reference sequence). Trimming pared 1 base from V and 4 bases from J, leaving 16 bases between. CDR3 length equals 16 residues. In DNA, the CDR3 is TGTGCCAGCAGCTTAGTGGGCGGGGGGTTTGGCACTGAAGCTTTCTTT. Translation gives CASSLVGGGFGTEAFF. Complete variable domain (other parts from reference TRBV7-9 and TRBJ1-1): DTGVSQNPRHKITKRGQNVTFRCDPISEHNRLYWYRQTLGQGPEFLTYFQNEAQLEKSRLLSDRFSAERPKGSFSTLEIQRTEQGDSAMYLCASSLVGGGFGTEAFFGQGTRLTVV.